Below, 17 T cell receptor beta chains from the same sample are listed, as sequenced in a study of T-cell reconstitution after alpha-beta-depleted transplantation in children. Preparing the TCRbeta library involved the use of unique molecular identifiers. TCRdb re-called the PCR reads with MiXCR, one entry per CDR3 protein. The repertoire includes roughly 570,000 distinct CDR3 sequences, roughly a quarter of them detected once, and less than 40% sits in the top ten. The sequenced sample was PBMCs, obtained before TCRalphabeta/CD19-depleted stem cell transplant. The receptors come from a boy under two years old with Wiskott-Aldrich syndrome, due to receive a stem cell transplant.

This clonotype has a handful of counts. The chain is built from TRBV7-3 and TRBJ2-7; D is tentatively TRBD1 or TRBD2 (5 bases each). V was pared by 5 bases and J by 5 bases, with 25 bases between. The germline CDR1 and CDR2 sequences are SGHTA and FQGTGA. The CDR3 sequence is 17 residues long. The chain's CDR3 is CASSPTGTPGRYNEQYF. The CDR3 DNA follows: TGTGCCAGCAGCCCGACCGGGACCCCTGGACGATACAACGAGCAGTACTTC.

The rearrangement uses TRBV5-1 and TRBJ1-1, with D uncertain. The CDR3 totals 14 residues. From germline, CDR1 is SGHRS and CDR2 YFSETQ. V gave up 3 bases and J gave up 3 bases, with 12 bases separating them. The CDR3 sequence: CASSSLDFDTEAFF. The CDR3 DNA reads as TGCGCCAGCAGCTCGCTGGACTTCGACACTGAAGCTTTCTTT.

This clonotype turned up a few times. This chain uses TRBV10-3 with TRBJ2-5; D is unresolved. The CDR3 contains 15 residues. The V end lost 3 bases, the J end lost 4 bases, and 15 bases lay between the germline ends. Germline CDR1 ENHRY, CDR2 SYGVKD. The CDR3 is CAISDSWPQVETQYF. The CDR3, as DNA: TGTGCCATCAGTGATAGTTGGCCCCAAGTAGAGACCCAGTACTTC.

The chain recombines TRBV10-1 with TRBJ2-7; TRBD2 aligns across 8 bases. V lost 8 bases, J lost 5 bases, and 8 bases stayed unmatched. CDR1 is WNHNN and CDR2 is SYGVQD in the germline V gene (reference sequence). This CDR3 has 13 amino acids. The CDR3 nucleotides read TGCGCCAGCCGGAAGCGGGAGTTTGACGAGCAGTACTTC. This encodes CASRKREFDEQYF.

The gene calls are TRBV10-3 and TRBJ2-5; TRBD2 matches at 7 bases. The CDR3 is 15 residues long. Germline V CDR1 and CDR2: ENHRY, SYGVKD. The V gene end was trimmed by 3 bases and the J gene end by 3 bases; junction bases not matched to a gene: 7. The CDR3 coding sequence is TGTGCCATCAGTGATTCGGCTAGCGGAGAAGAGACCCAGTACTTC. It translates to CAISDSASGEETQYF.

This chain uses TRBV7-8 with TRBJ1-1; D remains ambiguous. The CDR3 is made up of 12 amino acids. CDR1 SGHVS and CDR2 FQNEAQ come from the germline V gene. V was clipped by 1 base and J by 7 bases, with 7 bases between them. CDR3 coding DNA: TGTGCCAGCAGCTTAGGCATAGGTGAAGCTTTCTTT. It specifies CASSLGIGEAFF.

A few counts support this clonotype. The J gene is TRBJ2-1, the V gene TRBV24-1; D gene uncertain. The CDR3 totals 14 residues. Between the trimmed V and J ends, which lost 2 bases and 4 bases, there was a span of 8 bases. CDR1 is KGHDR and CDR2 is SFDVKD in the germline V gene. The CDR3 sequence: CATSDSDRYNEQFF. CDR3 coding DNA: TGTGCCACCAGTGATTCTGACCGATACAATGAGCAGTTCTTC.

The genes are TRBV20-1 and TRBJ2-1; 8 nucleotides align to TRBD2. The trim removed 3 bases at V and 4 bases at J, leaving 8 bases unmatched. CDR3 length: 15 residues. Germline V lookup: CDR1 DFQATT, CDR2 SNEGSKA (reference sequence). In DNA form, the CDR3 reads TGCAGTGCTAGGGGGGGACTAGATGGGTACAATGAGCAGTTCTTC. Translating it yields CSARGGLDGYNEQFF.

The genes are TRBV7-6 and TRBJ2-1; 13 nucleotides line up with TRBD2. Germline loops: CDR1 SGHVS, CDR2 FNYEAQ. The CDR3 extends over 16 amino acids. With V trimmed by 2 bases and J by 10 bases, 8 bases remained unmatched. The CDR3 coding sequence is TGTGCCAGCAGCTTATTATGGGGGACTAGCGGGAAAGAGCAGTTCTTC. It encodes CASSLLWGTSGKEQFF.

This clonotype has more than one count but fewer than ten. The chain's CDR3 is CASSLARGPGANVLTF. The CDR3 DNA reads TGTGCCAGCAGTTTGGCCAGGGGGCCAGGGGCCAACGTCCTGACTTTC. The gene calls are TRBV27 and TRBJ2-6, with 8 nucleotides matching TRBD1. Germline V gives CDR1 MNHEY, CDR2 SMNVEV (reference sequence). The CDR3 spans 16 residues. With 3 bases clipped from V and 4 bases from J, the junction kept 5 bases outside the gene matches.

This clonotype has a handful of counts. The chain is built from TRBV12-3 or TRBV12-4 and TRBJ1-1; 8 nucleotides align to TRBD1. This CDR3 has 15 amino acids. V dropped 6 bases and J dropped 1; count of bases not matched to a gene: 7. CDR3 DNA sequence: TGTGCCAGCAGGTCAAACAGGGGGAGGAACACTGAAGCTTTCTTT. Translation gives CASRSNRGRNTEAFF.

This clonotype turned up a few times. This rearrangement joins TRBV11-2 to TRBJ2-1, with 7 bases matching TRBD1. The ends lost 5 bases at V and 5 bases at J; junction bases unmatched: 3. Germline loops: CDR1 SGHAT, CDR2 FQNNGV. The CDR3 length is 13 residues. The CDR3 reads CASSRGQHNEQFF. DNA of the CDR3: TGTGCCAGCAGCCGGGGACAGCACAATGAGCAGTTCTTC.

The chain carries TRBV12-3 or TRBV12-4 and TRBJ2-2, with 9 positions matching TRBD2. The J segment lost 3 bases and the V segment lost 3 bases, leaving 2 bases of the junction unmatched. CDR3 length: 15 amino acids. The CDR3 DNA sequence: TGTGCCAGCAGTTTTAGCGGGAGAGACACCGGGGAGCTGTTTTTT. Translated: CASSFSGRDTGELFF.

CDR3 amino acids: CASSLAGDSLSTDTQYF. The CDR3 DNA is TGCGCCAGCAGCTTAGCGGGAGATAGTCTTAGCACAGATACGCAGTATTTT. The chain uses TRBV5-1 and TRBJ2-3, with 8 bases identical to TRBD2. This CDR3 has 17 residues. Per the germline V gene, CDR1 is SGHRS and CDR2 is YFSETQ. V trimming: 2 bases; J trimming: 0 bases; junction bases outside the gene matches: 8.

This clonotype was counted only a few times. The chain links TRBV20-1 to TRBJ2-7, with TRBD2 as a possible D gene (6 bases). Per the germline V gene, CDR1 is DFQATT and CDR2 is SNEGSKA (reference sequence). V gave up 3 bases and J gave up 2 bases, with 14 bases separating them. The CDR3 spans 14 residues. The CDR3 sequence: CSASLGGTTYEQYF. Here the CDR3 DNA reads TGCAGTGCTAGTTTAGGCGGGACCACCTACGAGCAGTACTTC.

This chain's CDR3 is CASSLRGSTFWNEQFF. CDR3 bases: TGTGCCAGCAGTTTGAGGGGATCGACCTTCTGGAATGAGCAGTTCTTC. The chain is built from TRBV27 and TRBJ2-1; D may match TRBD1 or TRBD2 (5 bases each). The CDR3 spans 16 residues. Germline lookup yields CDR1 MNHEY and CDR2 SMNVEV (reference sequence). The ends were cut back, 3 bases at V and 7 bases at J, with 19 bases in the middle.

The rearrangement uses TRBV5-1 and TRBJ2-3, with a weak D call TRBD2 (6 bases). V gave up 4 bases and J gave up 0 bases, with 18 bases separating them. CDR3 length: 17 amino acids. Looked up from germline, CDR1 is SGHRS and CDR2 is YFSETQ. CDR3 loop: CASSLGPLSGSTDTQYF. The DNA of the CDR3 is TGCGCCAGCAGCCTTGGGCCCTTGAGCGGGAGCACAGATACGCAGTATTTT.